The 29 T cell receptor beta chains below were found in one sample sequenced in a study of blood T cell repertoires in COVID-19. Repertoires were generated with immunoSEQ multiplex PCR, while TCRdb's copy carries only in-frame clones and drops some. The sample consists of 150,000 to 160,000 clones, around 80% of them appearing once. The sequenced sample was peripheral blood. The receptors here all came from a man aged 55 to 70 with acute or convalescent COVID-19.

The CDR3 DNA follows: TGTGCCAGCAGCAAACGAGAACGACTGGGGAACACTGAAGCTTTCTTT. This sequence encodes CASSKRERLGNTEAFF. The rearrangement joins TRBV21-1 to TRBJ1-1. TRBV21-1 is termed a pseudogene. The CDR3 loop spans 16 amino acids.

The rearrangement uses TRBV13 and TRBJ2-1; a weak D match, TRBD1 (6 bases). Trimming cost V 2 bases and J 10 bases, with 12 bases left between them. Germline V lookup: CDR1 PRHDT, CDR2 FYEKMQ (reference sequence). The CDR3 spans 13 residues. This CDR3 is CASSLSGVGEQFF. CDR3 coding DNA: TGTGCCAGCAGCTTATCAGGGGTAGGAGAGCAGTTCTTC.

V is TRBV6-1 and J is TRBJ1-5, with a tentative D call TRBD1 (6 bases). Germline V gene data show CDR1 as MNHNS and CDR2 as SASEGT. The CDR3 length is 16 residues. Trimming took off 3 bases at V and 1 base at J, with 13 bases between the two ends. The DNA of the CDR3 is TGTGCCAGCAGTGAGGAGGCCAGGGGAAGCAATCAGCCCCAGCATTTT. Its protein product is CASSEEARGSNQPQHF.

For the CDR3, the DNA is TGTGCCAGCAGCTTAGATTCTAGCGGGAGGGGTCGTCCGTACTTC. Amino acid sequence: CASSLDSSGRGRPYF. The V and J genes are TRBV7-2 and TRBJ2-7, with 12 bases that match TRBD2. The CDR3 spans 15 residues. Germline CDR1 SGHTA, CDR2 FQGNSA. V shed 1 base, J shed 12 bases, and the junction held 10 bases outside the gene matches.

The chain carries TRBV11-2 and TRBJ1-2; TRBD1 agrees at 9 bases. This CDR3 comprises 15 residues. V shed 5 bases and J 1 base; nucleotides not matched to a gene: 5. Germline V gene sequence: CDR1 SGHAT, CDR2 FQNNGV. The CDR3 nucleotides are TGTGCCAGCAGCCGCGGGGGACAGGGTAACTATGGCTACACCTTC. Residues: CASSRGGQGNYGYTF.

The chain carries TRBV7-2 and TRBJ2-7, with 7 bases matching TRBD2. Germline-derived CDR1 and CDR2 are SGHTA and FQGNSA. This CDR3 comprises 18 residues. V shed 3 bases and J 2 bases; nucleotides not matched to a gene: 16. The CDR3 region is CASSFSSVSSGRPYEQYF. As DNA, the CDR3 is TGTGCCAGCAGCTTTTCCTCCGTTAGTAGCGGGCGCCCCTACGAGCAGTACTTC.

J is TRBJ2-5 and V is TRBV7-2; TRBD2 matches 8 bases. The CDR3 is 15 amino acids. V lost 0 bases and J lost 3; bases outside the gene matches: 3. Germline V gene data show CDR1 as SGHTA and CDR2 as FQGNSA. The CDR3 reads CASSLAGTSKETQYF. The CDR3 DNA sequence: TGTGCCAGCAGCTTAGCCGGGACTAGTAAAGAGACCCAGTACTTC.

The chain carries TRBV11-3 and TRBJ2-5, with D perhaps matching TRBD2 (5 bases). V was clipped by 3 bases and J by 7 bases, with 12 bases between them. CDR1 and CDR2 (germline): SGHNT, YENEEA. This CDR3 spans 13 amino acids. DNA of the CDR3: TGTGCCAGCAGCTTCCGCGGGCCCGGGACCCAGTACTTC. It encodes CASSFRGPGTQYF.

The CDR3 DNA reads TGTGCCAGCAGCCAAGACCCCTTTAGCGGGAGGAAGAACGAGCAGTACTTC. Its translation is CASSQDPFSGRKNEQYF. The chain couples TRBV3-1 (or the pseudogene TRBV3-2) to TRBJ2-7; 10 bases line up with TRBD2. The CDR3 is 17 amino acids. Looked up from germline, CDR1 is LGHDT and CDR2 is YNNKEL (reference sequence). The ends lost 0 bases at V and 5 bases at J; junction bases unmatched: 10.

Only a few counts were recorded for this clone. This chain links TRBV5-6 with TRBJ2-5; a possible D gene is TRBD1 (5 bases). Trimming removed 4 bases at V and 5 bases at J, with 15 bases between. From germline, CDR1 is SGHDT and CDR2 YYEEEE. This CDR3 contains 14 residues. This chain's CDR3 is CASSPLGVGETQYF. In nucleotides, the CDR3 is TGTGCCAGCAGCCCCTTAGGGGTCGGGGAGACCCAGTACTTC.

The genes are TRBV5-1 and TRBJ2-5, with a weak D call TRBD2 (6 bases). The CDR3 spans 14 residues. Trimming took 1 base from V and 3 from J, leaving 10 bases between them. The germline V gene encodes CDR1 SGHRS and CDR2 YFSETQ. This chain's CDR3 is CASSLMGGKETQYF. The CDR3 DNA follows: TGCGCCAGCAGCTTGATGGGGGGAAAAGAGACCCAGTACTTC.

The count of this clone is one. The CDR3 is CASSLGQNTEAFF. For the CDR3, the DNA is TGTGCCAGCAGCCTTGGACAGAACACTGAAGCTTTCTTT. The V call is TRBV9, the J call TRBJ1-1; possible D gene TRBD1, 5 bases. The length of the CDR3 is 13 residues. V was cut by 4 bases and J by 1 base, with 8 bases left in between. Per the germline V gene, CDR1 is SGDLS and CDR2 is YYNGEE. The full variable domain, with the rest looked up from reference TRBV9 and TRBJ1-1, is DSGVTQTPKHLITATGQRVTLRCSPRSGDLSVYWYQQSLDQGLQFLIQYYNGEERAKGNILERFSAQQFPDLHSELNLSSLELGDSALYFCASSLGQNTEAFFGQGTRLTVV.

V is TRBV27 and J is TRBJ2-3; 11 nucleotides agree with TRBD2. Germline lookup yields CDR1 MNHEY and CDR2 SMNVEV (reference sequence). The CDR3 consists of 17 residues. With 2 bases clipped from V and 0 bases from J, the junction kept 4 bases outside the gene matches. The CDR3 reads CASSLGLAGGSTDTQYF. The CDR3 nucleotides are TGTGCCAGCAGTTTAGGGCTAGCGGGAGGTAGCACAGATACGCAGTATTTT.

The chain uses TRBV5-1 and TRBJ1-1, with no clear D. Germline loops: CDR1 SGHRS, CDR2 YFSETQ. The CDR3 is made up of 13 amino acids. Trimming removed 4 bases at V and 5 bases at J, with 12 bases between. CDR3 amino acids: CASSPQFGTEAFF. The CDR3, as DNA: TGCGCCAGCAGCCCGCAGTTCGGGACTGAAGCTTTCTTT.

V usage is TRBV28 and J usage is TRBJ1-3, with TRBD1 matching over 7 bases. Germline-derived CDR1 and CDR2 are MDHEN and SYDVKM. Trimming removed 4 bases from V and 3 bases from J; junction bases left unmatched: 18. This CDR3 is 19 amino acids long. The CDR3 here is CASSSPGTDSSLVGNTIYF. The CDR3 DNA is TGTGCCAGCAGTTCCCCAGGGACAGATTCCTCTCTGGTTGGAAACACCATATATTTT.

This sequence joins TRBV7-3 and TRBJ1-2, with 8 bases fitting TRBD1. V dropped 1 base and J dropped 4; count of bases not matched to a gene: 8. CDR1 and CDR2 from the germline V gene are SGHTA and FQGTGA. The CDR3 is made up of 16 amino acids. Here the CDR3 reads CASSLNSGTGFYGYTF. In DNA, the CDR3 is TGTGCCAGCAGCTTAAACTCCGGGACAGGCTTCTATGGCTACACCTTC.

J is TRBJ1-1 and V is TRBV18; possible D gene TRBD1, 6 bases. Between the trimmed V and J ends, which lost 1 base and 5 bases, there was a span of 14 bases. CDR1 is KGHSH, CDR2 LQKENI, per germline. This CDR3 is built from 15 residues. The CDR3 loop is CASSPRAVRGTEAFF. The CDR3 bases are TGTGCCAGCTCACCACGGGCCGTAAGGGGGACTGAAGCTTTCTTT.

The V call is TRBV11-2, the J call TRBJ2-1; no clear D. Trimming took off 5 bases at V and 0 bases at J, with 17 bases between the two ends. The CDR3 totals 17 residues. Germline-derived CDR1 and CDR2 are SGHAT and FQNNGV. The CDR3 is CASSPVRSSGSYNEQFF. CDR3 DNA sequence: TGTGCCAGCAGCCCCGTTCGGAGTTCTGGCTCCTACAATGAGCAGTTCTTC.

The chain uses TRBV18 and TRBJ2-7; 9 bases line up with TRBD1. The CDR3 contains 14 residues. CDR1 and CDR2 (germline): KGHSH, LQKENI. The trim removed 2 bases at V and 6 bases at J, leaving 5 bases unmatched. The CDR3 nucleotides read TGTGCCAGCTCACCAGGGACAGGGATCCGCGAGCAGTACTTC. This encodes CASSPGTGIREQYF.

The CDR3 sequence is CASSVDGRGDYGYTF. The CDR3 nucleotides are TGTGCCAGCAGCGTAGATGGCAGGGGTGACTATGGCTACACCTTC. This rearrangement joins TRBV9 to TRBJ1-2; possibly TRBD1 for D (6 bases). The length of the CDR3 is 15 residues. Looked up from germline, CDR1 is SGDLS and CDR2 is YYNGEE. The germline V and J ends were trimmed by 0 bases and 3 bases, with 12 bases remaining between them.

This chain links TRBV6-2 or TRBV6-3 with TRBJ1-1, with 11 bases aligning to TRBD1. Germline lookup yields CDR1 MNHEY and CDR2 SVGEGT. V lost 5 bases and J lost 5; bases outside the gene matches: 7. This CDR3 has 15 residues. CDR3 residues: CASSRPGQGGTEAFF. The CDR3 region has the DNA TGTGCCAGCAGTAGACCGGGACAGGGGGGTACTGAAGCTTTCTTT.

This clone was seen a handful of times. This chain uses TRBV12-3 or TRBV12-4 with TRBJ1-1; D is perhaps TRBD1 (5 bases). CDR3 length: 13 amino acids. V lost 2 bases to trimming and J lost 4 bases, with 8 bases between them. CDR3 amino acids: CASSLKGPTEAFF. Here the CDR3 DNA reads TGTGCCAGCAGTTTAAAGGGGCCCACTGAAGCTTTCTTT.

The chain employs TRBV5-8 and TRBJ1-1, with 10 bases fitting TRBD1. Germline CDR1 SGHTS, CDR2 YDEGEE. With V trimmed by 3 bases and J by 5 bases, 4 bases remained unmatched. This CDR3 is 14 amino acids long. CDR3 in amino acids: CASSWTGGSTEAFF. As DNA, the CDR3 is TGTGCCAGCAGCTGGACAGGGGGATCGACTGAAGCTTTCTTT.

In DNA form, the CDR3 reads TGTGCCAGCAGCTTGGGCAGGGCAAGAGGAAACACCATATATTTT. Its translation: CASSLGRARGNTIYF. The chain has TRBV7-9 and TRBJ1-3, with a possible D match to TRBD1 (5 bases). The CDR3 sequence is 15 residues long. The V end was cut by 3 bases, the J end by 4 bases, with 13 bases between. Germline values: CDR1 SEHNR, CDR2 FQNEAQ (reference sequence).

This chain joins TRBV6-5 and TRBJ1-6, with 10 bases that match TRBD1. The length of the CDR3 is 15 residues. Looked up from germline, CDR1 is MNHEY and CDR2 is SVGAGI. Losses at the gene ends were 2 bases for V and 9 bases for J; bases not matched to a gene: 4. CDR3 sequence (DNA): TGTGCCAGCAGTTACCGGACAGGGGGTGGTTCACCCCTCCACTTT. Translated: CASSYRTGGGSPLHF.

Only a few counts were recorded for this clone. The genes are TRBV7-9 and TRBJ1-6; D call uncertain. The CDR3 consists of 13 residues. V was trimmed by 1 base and J by 13 bases, leaving 11 bases between them. CDR1 is SEHNR, CDR2 FQNEAQ, per germline (reference sequence). CDR3 DNA sequence: TGTGCCAGCAGCTTAGGGGCCGGATCCCCCCTCCACTTT. It translates to CASSLGAGSPLHF.

The chain recombines TRBV28 with TRBJ2-7; weak D call: TRBD1 (5 bases). The ends were cut back, 8 bases at V and 4 bases at J, with 9 bases in the middle. The CDR3 length is 11 residues. Germline CDR1 and CDR2: MDHEN and SYDVKM. CDR3 in DNA: TGTGCCAGCTCCGACAGATACGAGCAGTACTTC. Protein sequence: CASSDRYEQYF.

The gene calls are TRBV4-3 and TRBJ2-1, with TRBD2 matching over 9 bases. V trimming: 0 bases; J trimming: 8 bases; junction bases outside the gene matches: 8. The CDR3 is 16 amino acids. The V gene's germline CDR1 is LGHNA and CDR2 YSLEER. CDR3 DNA sequence: TGCGCCAGCAGCCAAGATTTCGGGACTAGCTGGGATGAGCAGTTCTTC. Translation gives CASSQDFGTSWDEQFF.

This clone turned up a few times. The J gene is TRBJ2-1, the V gene TRBV5-1, with 8 bases matching TRBD2. The junction had 1 base not matched to a gene; V was cut back by 0 bases and J by 8 bases. The CDR3 is 13 residues long. Germline lookup yields CDR1 SGHRS and CDR2 YFSETQ. The CDR3 DNA reads TGCGCCAGCAGCTTGGTCGGGAGGGATGAGCAGTTCTTC. This translates into CASSLVGRDEQFF.